These 18 T cell receptor beta chains were sequenced from one sample in a study of response to subunit inactivated influenza vaccine. TCRdb called the RT-PCR reads again in MiXCR, with one record for every CDR3 protein. The sample contains 500,000 to 600,000 distinct CDR3 sequences, 13% of which appear only once. The sample in question was PBMCs from blood, obtained 45 days after vaccination. These receptors all come from a man aged 50 to 60 who received an inactivated influenza vaccine.

This clonotype was counted only a few times. This chain links TRBV20-1 with TRBJ1-5; TRBD1 aligns across 8 bases. The V segment lost 3 bases and the J segment 0 bases; nucleotides outside the gene matches: 10. The CDR3 sequence is 17 residues long. Germline V lookup: CDR1 DFQATT, CDR2 SNEGSKA (reference sequence). The CDR3 loop reads CSASIARGQGSNQPQHF. The CDR3 nucleotides are TGCAGTGCTAGTATTGCTCGCGGACAGGGTAGCAATCAGCCCCAGCATTTT.

This clonotype was seen only a few times. The chain uses TRBV12-3 or TRBV12-4 and TRBJ2-7; D is unclear. The CDR3 consists of 12 residues. The germline V and J ends were trimmed by 4 bases and 5 bases, with 9 bases remaining between them. The CDR3 region has the DNA TGTGCCAGCAGTTCTCACCTCGACGAGCAGTACTTC. Translation gives CASSSHLDEQYF.

The J gene is TRBJ2-1, the V gene TRBV7-2; TRBD2 is a possible D gene (6 bases). The CDR3 covers 17 residues. The germline CDR1 and CDR2 sequences are SGHTA and FQGNSA. V was shortened by 7 bases and J by 0 bases, with 19 bases between the two germline ends. Here the CDR3 reads CASTPQGGFPSYNEQFF. The CDR3 DNA follows: TGTGCCAGCACCCCTCAGGGAGGCTTTCCCTCCTACAATGAGCAGTTCTTC.

The CDR3 DNA follows: TGCGCCAGCAGTCAATCGTTTTCAATTGCGGGAGACCCCTCCTACAATGAGCAGTTCTTC. Residues: CASSQSFSIAGDPSYNEQFF. The V call is TRBV23-1, the J call TRBJ2-1; TRBD2 aligns across 7 bases. TRBV23-1 is classed as an ORF, of uncertain function. The CDR3 is 20 residues long. The trim removed 0 bases at V and 0 bases at J, leaving 14 bases unmatched.

V gene TRBV6-2 or TRBV6-3 combines with J gene TRBJ2-7, with TRBD1 identical over 7 bases. The CDR3 extends over 12 amino acids. V was clipped by 10 bases and J by 3 bases; unmatched bases: 6. Germline V gene data show CDR1 as MNHEY and CDR2 as SVGEGT. Here the CDR3 DNA reads TGTGCCACCCAAAGGGACAGCTACGAGCAGTACTTC. It specifies CATQRDSYEQYF.

This clonotype was detected many times. The rearrangement links TRBV5-1 to TRBJ2-2, with D possibly matching TRBD2 (5 bases). This CDR3 region has 16 residues. Germline CDR1 and CDR2: SGHRS and YFSETQ. Trimming took off 2 bases at V and 4 bases at J, with 15 bases between the two ends. The CDR3 bases are TGCGCCAGCAGCTTAGCTAGCCCCATTTTCACCGGGGAGCTGTTTTTT. This sequence encodes CASSLASPIFTGELFF.

The chain couples TRBV5-4 to TRBJ2-3; 7 bases agree with TRBD2. This CDR3 has 15 amino acids. Germline lookup yields CDR1 SGHNT and CDR2 YYREEE (reference sequence). The V segment lost 2 bases and the J segment 6 bases; nucleotides outside the gene matches: 9. The CDR3 sequence is CASSFGLAERDTQYF. DNA of the CDR3: TGTGCCAGCAGCTTTGGGCTAGCGGAGAGGGATACGCAGTATTTT.

This chain uses TRBV6-5 with TRBJ2-5; D uncertain. V gave up 2 bases and J gave up 1 base, with 8 bases separating them. This CDR3 is built from 14 residues. Germline V lookup: CDR1 MNHEY, CDR2 SVGAGI. The CDR3 DNA reads TGTGCCAGCAGTTACAGCAGGTTCCAAGAGACCCAGTACTTC. Translation: CASSYSRFQETQYF.

This chain uses TRBV7-3 with TRBJ2-1, with TRBD2 identical over 9 bases. CDR3 length equals 16 residues. With V trimmed by 1 base and J by 7 bases, 8 bases remained unmatched. CDR1 SGHTA and CDR2 FQGTGA come from the germline V gene. The CDR3 DNA sequence: TGTGCCAGCAGCTTAAAACCTAGCGGGGTGAGGAATGAGCAGTTCTTC. Amino acids: CASSLKPSGVRNEQFF.

This clonotype appeared a few times. The rearrangement joins TRBV20-1 to TRBJ1-1, with TRBD1 as a possible D gene (6 bases). Looked up from germline, CDR1 is DFQATT and CDR2 is SNEGSKA (reference sequence). Trimming took off 1 base at V and 2 bases at J, with 11 bases between the two ends. CDR3 length: 14 amino acids. In DNA form, the CDR3 reads TGCAGTGCTAGAGCGACGGGACACAACACTGAAGCTTTCTTT. Amino acids: CSARATGHNTEAFF.

This clonotype occurred many times. This chain links TRBV5-1 with TRBJ2-5, with D possibly being TRBD1 or TRBD2 (5 bases each). Germline assignment: CDR1 SGHRS and CDR2 YFSETQ. The length of the CDR3 is 13 residues. The germline V and J ends were trimmed by 1 base and 5 bases, with 9 bases remaining between them. The CDR3 spells CASSLRDRETQYF. The CDR3 bases are TGCGCCAGCAGCTTGAGGGACCGGGAGACCCAGTACTTC.

This clonotype was observed at least ten times. The J gene is TRBJ2-1, the V gene TRBV29-1; 9 bases line up with TRBD1. The CDR3 runs to 14 residues. Per the germline V gene, CDR1 is SQVTM and CDR2 is ANQGSEA. The V and J ends lost 3 bases and 9 bases, in that order; junction bases with no gene match: 9. The CDR3 bases are TGCAGCGTTGAGTATCGGGACAGGGATGGTGAGCAGTTCTTC. This translates into CSVEYRDRDGEQFF.

The DNA of the CDR3 is TGTGCCAGCACAGGGGGCAACACCGGGGAGCTGTTTTTT. Protein sequence: CASTGGNTGELFF. The V and J genes are TRBV6-2 or TRBV6-3 and TRBJ2-2, with 8 positions matching TRBD1. CDR1 is MNHEY, CDR2 SVGEGT, per germline. The J segment lost 2 bases and the V segment lost 7 bases, leaving 0 bases of the junction unmatched. The CDR3 consists of 13 residues.

A few counts support this clonotype. J is TRBJ1-6 and V is TRBV6-1, with 8 bases identical to TRBD1. In germline, CDR1 is MNHNS, CDR2 SASEGT. The CDR3 totals 14 residues. V gave up 6 bases and J gave up 9 bases; unmatched junction bases: 7. The CDR3 DNA is TGTGCCAGCAGGAGAGACAGGGGCGGTTCACCCCTCCACTTT. The encoded protein is CASRRDRGGSPLHF.

This clonotype occurred many times. The chain is built from TRBV3-1 and TRBJ1-2; D remains ambiguous. V was clipped by 4 bases and J by 6 bases, with 9 bases between them. CDR1 and CDR2 (germline): LGHDT, YNNKEL (reference sequence). This CDR3 is 12 amino acids long. Here the CDR3 DNA reads TGTGCCAGCAGCCCATTCGGGGATGGCTACACCTTC. It encodes CASSPFGDGYTF.

This clonotype turned up a few times. This chain joins TRBV12-3 or TRBV12-4 and TRBJ2-1; no reliable D call. The CDR3 loop spans 14 amino acids. V lost 0 bases, J lost 3 bases, and 6 bases lay in between. The CDR3 DNA sequence: TGTGCCAGCAGTTTAGCTGAGGACTACAATGAGCAGTTCTTC. It specifies CASSLAEDYNEQFF.

This clonotype was observed a handful of times. The gene calls are TRBV12-3 or TRBV12-4 and TRBJ1-2; TRBD1 agrees at 9 bases. V lost 4 bases, J lost 3 bases, and 6 bases stayed unmatched. CDR3 length: 15 amino acids. This chain's CDR3 is CASSSGDRDHYGYTF. For the CDR3, the DNA is TGTGCCAGCAGTTCAGGGGACAGGGACCACTATGGCTACACCTTC.

CDR3 loop: CASSPQGGRKTQYF. CDR3 DNA sequence: TGTGCCAGTTCGCCGCAGGGAGGTAGAAAGACCCAGTACTTC. The V gene is TRBV28, the J gene TRBJ2-5; weak D call: TRBD2 (6 bases). The CDR3 extends over 14 amino acids. The germline V and J ends were trimmed by 9 bases and 6 bases, with 20 bases remaining between them. Germline V lookup: CDR1 MDHEN, CDR2 SYDVKM.